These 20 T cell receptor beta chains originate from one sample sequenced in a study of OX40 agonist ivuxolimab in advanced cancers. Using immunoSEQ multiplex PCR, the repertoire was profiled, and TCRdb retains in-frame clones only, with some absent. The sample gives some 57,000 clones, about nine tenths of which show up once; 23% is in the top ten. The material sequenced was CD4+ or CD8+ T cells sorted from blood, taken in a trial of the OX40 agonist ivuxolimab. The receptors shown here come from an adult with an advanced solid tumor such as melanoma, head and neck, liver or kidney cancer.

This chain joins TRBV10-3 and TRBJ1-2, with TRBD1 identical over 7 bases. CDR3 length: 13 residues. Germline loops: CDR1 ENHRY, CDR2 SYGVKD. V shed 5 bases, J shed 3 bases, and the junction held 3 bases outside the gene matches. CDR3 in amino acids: CAISSGTDYGYTF. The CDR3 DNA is TGTGCCATCAGTTCCGGGACAGACTATGGCTACACCTTC.

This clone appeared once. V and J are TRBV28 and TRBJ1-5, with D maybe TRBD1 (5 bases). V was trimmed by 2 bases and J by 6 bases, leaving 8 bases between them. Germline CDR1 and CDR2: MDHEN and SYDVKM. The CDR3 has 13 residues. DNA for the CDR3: TGTGCCAGCAGTTTAGGGGGATCTCAGCCCCAGCATTTT. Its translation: CASSLGGSQPQHF. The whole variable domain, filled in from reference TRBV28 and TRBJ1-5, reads DVKVTQSSRYLVKRTGEKVFLECVQDMDHENMFWYRQDPGLGLRLIYFSYDVKMKEKGDIPEGYSVSREKKERFSLILESASTNQTSMYLCASSLGGSQPQHFGDGTRLSIL.

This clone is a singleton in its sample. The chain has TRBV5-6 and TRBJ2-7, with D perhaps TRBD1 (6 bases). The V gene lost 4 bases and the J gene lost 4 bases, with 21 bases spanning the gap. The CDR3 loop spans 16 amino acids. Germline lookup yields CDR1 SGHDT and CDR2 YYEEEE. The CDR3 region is CASSLALGGSAYEQYF. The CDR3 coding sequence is TGTGCCAGCAGCCTGGCCCTAGGGGGTTCCGCTTACGAGCAGTACTTC.

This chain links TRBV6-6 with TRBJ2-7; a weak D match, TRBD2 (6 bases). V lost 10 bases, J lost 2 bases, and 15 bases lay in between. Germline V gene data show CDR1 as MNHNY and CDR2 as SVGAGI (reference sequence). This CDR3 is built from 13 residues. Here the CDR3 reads CATRIGGTYEQYV. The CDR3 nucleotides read TGTGCCACTAGGATCGGGGGAACCTACGAGCAGTACGTC.

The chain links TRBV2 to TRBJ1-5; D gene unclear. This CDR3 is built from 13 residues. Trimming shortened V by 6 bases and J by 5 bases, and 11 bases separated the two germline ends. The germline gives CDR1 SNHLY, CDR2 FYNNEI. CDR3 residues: CASSDPPHQPQHF. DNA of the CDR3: TGTGCCAGCAGCGACCCCCCCCATCAGCCCCAGCATTTT.

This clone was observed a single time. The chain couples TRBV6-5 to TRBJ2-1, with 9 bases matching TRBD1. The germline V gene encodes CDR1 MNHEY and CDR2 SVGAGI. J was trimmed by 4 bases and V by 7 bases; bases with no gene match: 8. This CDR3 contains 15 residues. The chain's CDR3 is CASNPTGGGYNEQFF. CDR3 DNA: TGTGCCAGCAATCCAACAGGGGGCGGGTACAATGAGCAGTTCTTC.

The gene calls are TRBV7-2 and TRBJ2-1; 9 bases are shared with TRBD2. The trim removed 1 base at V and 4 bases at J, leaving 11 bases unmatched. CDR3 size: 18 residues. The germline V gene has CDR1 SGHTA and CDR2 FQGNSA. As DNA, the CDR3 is TGTGCCAGCAGCTTAGATGTCTCGGGGCGGGAGGGGTACAATGAGCAGTTCTTC. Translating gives CASSLDVSGREGYNEQFF.

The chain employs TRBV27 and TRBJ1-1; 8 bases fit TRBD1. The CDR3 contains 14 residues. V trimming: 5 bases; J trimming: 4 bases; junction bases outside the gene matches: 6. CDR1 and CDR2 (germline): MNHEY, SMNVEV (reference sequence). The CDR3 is CASSQRDRSTEAFF. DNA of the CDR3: TGTGCCAGCAGTCAACGGGACAGGTCCACTGAAGCTTTCTTT.

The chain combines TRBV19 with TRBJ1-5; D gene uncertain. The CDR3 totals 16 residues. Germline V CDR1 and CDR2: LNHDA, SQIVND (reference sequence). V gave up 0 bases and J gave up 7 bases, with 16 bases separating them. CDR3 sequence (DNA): TGTGCCAGTAGTATAGAGGGCCCCTGGGGAAGGCAGCCCCAGCATTTT. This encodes CASSIEGPWGRQPQHF.

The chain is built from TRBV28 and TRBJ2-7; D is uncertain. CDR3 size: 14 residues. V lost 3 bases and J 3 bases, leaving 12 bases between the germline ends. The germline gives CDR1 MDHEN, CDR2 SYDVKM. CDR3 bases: TGTGCCAGCAGTTTTCTAGACGGGCACTACGAGCAGTACTTC. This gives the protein CASSFLDGHYEQYF.

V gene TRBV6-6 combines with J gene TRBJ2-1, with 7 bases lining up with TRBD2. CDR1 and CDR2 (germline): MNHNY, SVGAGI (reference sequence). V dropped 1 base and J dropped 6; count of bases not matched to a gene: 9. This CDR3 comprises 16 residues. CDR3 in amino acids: CASSYYEGGRINEQFF. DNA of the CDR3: TGTGCCAGCAGTTACTACGAGGGCGGGAGAATCAATGAGCAGTTCTTC.

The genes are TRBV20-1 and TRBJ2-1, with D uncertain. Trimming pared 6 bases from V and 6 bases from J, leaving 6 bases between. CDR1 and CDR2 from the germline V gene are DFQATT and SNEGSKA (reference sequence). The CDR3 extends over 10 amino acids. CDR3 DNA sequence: TGCAGTGCCCCTAGCAATGAGCAGTTCTTC. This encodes CSAPSNEQFF.

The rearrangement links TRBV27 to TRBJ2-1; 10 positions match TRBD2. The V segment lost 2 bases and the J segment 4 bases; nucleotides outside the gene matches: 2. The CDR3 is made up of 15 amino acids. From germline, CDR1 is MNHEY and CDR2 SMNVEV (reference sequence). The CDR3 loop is CASSLTSGIYNEQFF. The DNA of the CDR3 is TGTGCCAGCAGTTTAACTAGCGGGATTTACAATGAGCAGTTCTTC.

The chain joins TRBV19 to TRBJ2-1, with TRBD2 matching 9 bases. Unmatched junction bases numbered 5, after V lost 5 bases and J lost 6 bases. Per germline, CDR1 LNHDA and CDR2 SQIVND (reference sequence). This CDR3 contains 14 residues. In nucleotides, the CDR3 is TGTGCCAGTAGTTGGGCGGGAGGGCCCAATGAGCAGTTCTTC. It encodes CASSWAGGPNEQFF.

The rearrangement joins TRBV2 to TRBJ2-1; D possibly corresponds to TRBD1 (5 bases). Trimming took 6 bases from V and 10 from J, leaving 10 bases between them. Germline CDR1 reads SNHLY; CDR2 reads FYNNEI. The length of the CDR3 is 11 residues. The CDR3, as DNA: TGTGCCAGCAGACAGGTCGGCGAGCAGTTCTTC. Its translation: CASRQVGEQFF. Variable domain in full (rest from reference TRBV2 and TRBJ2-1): EPEVTQTPSHQVTQMGQEVILRCVPISNHLYFYWYRQILGQKVEFLVSFYNNEISEKSEIFDDQFSVERPDGSNFTLKIRSTKLEDSAMYFCASRQVGEQFFGPGTRLTVL.

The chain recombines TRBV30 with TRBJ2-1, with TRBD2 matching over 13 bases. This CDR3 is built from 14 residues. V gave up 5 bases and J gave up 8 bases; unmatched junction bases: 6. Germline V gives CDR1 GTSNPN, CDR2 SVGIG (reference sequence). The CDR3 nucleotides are TGTGCCTGGTCCAGGACTAGCGGGAGAGATGAGCAGTTCTTC. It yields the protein CAWSRTSGRDEQFF.

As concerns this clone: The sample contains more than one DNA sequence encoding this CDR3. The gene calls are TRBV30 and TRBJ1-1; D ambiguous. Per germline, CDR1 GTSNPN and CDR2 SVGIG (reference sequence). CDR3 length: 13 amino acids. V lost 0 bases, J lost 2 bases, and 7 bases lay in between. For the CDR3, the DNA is TGTGCCTGGAGTGTTGGTGGAAACACTGAAGCTTTCTTT. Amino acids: CAWSVGGNTEAFF.

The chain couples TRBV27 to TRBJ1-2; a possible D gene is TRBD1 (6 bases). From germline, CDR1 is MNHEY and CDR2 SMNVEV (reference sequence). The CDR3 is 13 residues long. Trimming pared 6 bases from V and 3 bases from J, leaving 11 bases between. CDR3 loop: CASRPGEDYGYTF. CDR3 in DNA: TGTGCCAGCAGACCAGGGGAGGACTATGGCTACACCTTC.

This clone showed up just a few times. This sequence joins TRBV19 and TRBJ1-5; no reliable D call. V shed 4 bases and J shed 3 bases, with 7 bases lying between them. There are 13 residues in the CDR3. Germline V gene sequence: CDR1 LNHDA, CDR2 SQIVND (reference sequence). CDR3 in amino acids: CASSTRINQPQHF. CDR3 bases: TGTGCCAGTAGTACAAGAATCAATCAGCCCCAGCATTTT.

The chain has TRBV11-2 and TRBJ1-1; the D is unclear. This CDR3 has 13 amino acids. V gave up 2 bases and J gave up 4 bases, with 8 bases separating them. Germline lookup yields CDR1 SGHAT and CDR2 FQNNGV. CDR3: CASSLWSGTEAFF. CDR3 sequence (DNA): TGTGCCAGCAGCTTATGGTCGGGCACTGAAGCTTTCTTT.